This record looks at one TCR beta chain sequence and its context. The target antigen is unknown. Between the trimmed V and J ends, which lost 7 bases and 4 bases, there was a span of 10 bases. Germline values: CDR1 MNHEY, CDR2 SVGAGI. The CDR3 has 12 residues. The donors were members of the validation cohort comprising over a hundred subjects, separate from the roughly 600-subject first cohort. The sample belongs to a study of cytomegalovirus exposure and HLA in healthy donors. Findings and caveats of the study: That first-cohort TCR clusters tended to co-occur in the 100 to 150 validation repertoires was found in a later analysis. The investigators catalogued some 160 TCR beta chains as cytomegalovirus-associated.

Method: immunoSEQ multiplex PCR; TCRdb's copy keeps in-frame clones and lacks some. The sample has 150,000 to 170,000 clones; around 88% are singletons. Material for sequencing was PBMCs. This rearrangement joins TRBV6-5 to TRBJ1-2; D is undetermined. This clonotype was obtained from a man younger than 35 in good health and CMV-seropositive. The CDR3 region has the DNA TGTGCCAGCAAGCGTGGAAGCTATGGCTACACCTTC. This codes for CASKRGSYGYTF.